The 15 T cell receptor beta chains presented below share a single source sample, sequenced in a study of low-dose radiotherapy and immunotherapy resistance in tumors. The time point: after trial treatment. Treatment here: LDRT plus nivolumab, ipilimumab, low-dose cyclophosphamide and aspirin (RACIN trial). Both TCRalpha and TCRbeta chains were reverse transcribed with V-gene-specific primers. Amplification of TCRs used a constant-region primer and V-primer adapter for around 20 PCR cycles. TCRdb ran MiXCR on the reads and lists one entry per CDR3 protein. This table holds approximately 42,000 distinct CDR3 sequences, 20% to 30% found once. The sequencing here drew on PBMCs, taken after low-dose radiotherapy plus immunotherapy. All receptors derive from a male donor with prostate cancer.

On this clonotype itself: A far larger clone is just one base off, so this is likely a read error. The chain employs TRBV7-6 and TRBJ2-1; TRBD1 or TRBD2 may be the D gene (5 bases each). The CDR3 covers 11 residues. V gave up 6 bases and J gave up 12 bases, with 12 bases separating them. Germline assignment: CDR1 SGHVS and CDR2 FNYEAQ. The CDR3 is CASRFRDPQFF. The DNA of the CDR3 is TGTGCCAGCAGATTTAGGGACCCGCAGTTCTTC.

This clonotype was recorded at least ten times. This sequence joins TRBV7-9 and TRBJ2-7; no reliable D call. Trimming took 2 bases from V and 2 from J, leaving 10 bases between them. Per the germline V gene, CDR1 is SEHNR and CDR2 is FQNEAQ (reference sequence). This CDR3 region has 14 residues. CDR3 coding DNA: TGTGCCAGCAGCTTAAGTCGAGGAACCTACGAGCAGTACTTC. Encoded protein: CASSLSRGTYEQYF.

At least ten counts were recorded for this clonotype. The V gene is TRBV7-9, the J gene TRBJ2-7, with no clear D. CDR3 length: 12 amino acids. Germline CDR1 reads SEHNR; CDR2 reads FQNEAQ (reference sequence). Trimming removed 5 bases from V and 0 bases from J, with 5 bases in between. The CDR3 loop is CASSQISYEQYF. The CDR3 coding sequence is TGTGCCAGCAGCCAAATCTCCTACGAGCAGTACTTC.

In this sample, this clonotype turned up many times. The chain recombines TRBV28 with TRBJ1-5, with TRBD1 matching over 10 bases. Germline V lookup: CDR1 MDHEN, CDR2 SYDVKM. This CDR3 spans 15 amino acids. Trimming removed 4 bases from V and 7 bases from J; junction bases left unmatched: 7. The CDR3 region has the DNA TGTGCCAGCAGTTACCTGACAGGGGGCAGCCAGCCCCAGCATTTT. Translation: CASSYLTGGSQPQHF.

This clonotype was counted a few times. This rearrangement joins TRBV12-3 or TRBV12-4 to TRBJ2-7, with D possibly being TRBD1 or TRBD2 (5 bases each). The length of the CDR3 is 14 residues. Trimming shortened V by 2 bases and J by 1 base, and 9 bases separated the two germline ends. The CDR3 coding sequence is TGTGCCAGCAGTTTACGGGACGGATCCTACGAGCAGTACTTC. It codes for CASSLRDGSYEQYF.

The chain links TRBV9 to TRBJ2-1, with 10 positions matching TRBD2. Germline V gene data show CDR1 as SGDLS and CDR2 as YYNGEE. The CDR3 is 18 amino acids. Trimming took 0 bases from V and 0 from J; bases not matched to a gene: 6. DNA of the CDR3: TGTGCCAGCAGCGTAGCCCATAGCGGGGGGTCCTCCTACAATGAGCAGTTCTTC. Protein product: CASSVAHSGGSSYNEQFF.

The chain uses TRBV5-1 and TRBJ2-7, with 10 positions matching TRBD1. The junction had 6 bases not matched to a gene; V was cut back by 4 bases and J by 2 bases. The CDR3 is made up of 15 amino acids. Germline values: CDR1 SGHRS, CDR2 YFSETQ. The CDR3 region has the DNA TGCGCCAGCAGCCGCGACGGGACAGGGGCCTACGAGCAGTACTTC. It codes for CASSRDGTGAYEQYF.

This chain links TRBV12-3 or TRBV12-4 with TRBJ2-4; D gene uncertain. The CDR3 runs to 14 residues. V shed 1 base and J shed 3 bases, with 7 bases lying between them. The CDR3 DNA reads as TGTGCCAGCAGTTTAGACGGCAGCAAAAACATTCAGTACTTC. Translating it yields CASSLDGSKNIQYF.

The gene calls are TRBV11-2 and TRBJ2-1; D not certain. The germline V gene encodes CDR1 SGHAT and CDR2 FQNNGV. This CDR3 contains 13 residues. Between the trimmed V and J ends, which lost 3 bases and 10 bases, there was a span of 13 bases. The CDR3 region is CASSFGSAAEQFF. The DNA of the CDR3 is TGTGCCAGCAGCTTCGGCTCGGCCGCAGAGCAGTTCTTC.

The V call is TRBV6-5, the J call TRBJ2-3; 12 nucleotides match TRBD2. V gave up 5 bases and J gave up 3 bases; unmatched junction bases: 12. The germline CDR1 and CDR2 sequences are MNHEY and SVGAGI. The CDR3 is made up of 18 amino acids. CDR3 residues: CASSKASGGALVTDTQYF. The CDR3, as DNA: TGTGCCAGCAGTAAGGCTAGCGGGGGGGCCTTGGTAACAGATACGCAGTATTTT.

A word on this clonotype: Given a far larger clone just one base away, this is likely a sequencing read error. V gene TRBV28 combines with J gene TRBJ2-1; no clear D gene. The V end was cut by 5 bases, the J end by 5 bases, with 10 bases between. Germline V gene data show CDR1 as MDHEN and CDR2 as SYDVKM. The CDR3 has 13 residues. The CDR3 region has the DNA TGTGCCAGCAGTCCCGAAAGCAACAATGAGCAGTTCTTC. Its translation: CASSPESNNEQFF.

Regarding this clonotype: This clone may be a read error of a much larger clone one base away. This sequence joins TRBV4-1 and TRBJ2-1; D might be TRBD1 (5 bases). Trimming pared 2 bases from V and 8 bases from J, leaving 19 bases between. This CDR3 has 16 residues. CDR1 is MGHRA, CDR2 YSYEKL, per germline. The chain's CDR3 is CASSQRGGMRSDEQFF. Here the CDR3 DNA reads TGCGCCAGCAGCCAAAGGGGCGGAATGAGGAGTGATGAGCAGTTCTTC.

This chain links TRBV5-6 with TRBJ2-1, with 9 nucleotides matching TRBD2. CDR3 length equals 13 residues. V dropped 5 bases and J dropped 9; count of bases not matched to a gene: 6. CDR1 is SGHDT, CDR2 YYEEEE, per germline. DNA for the CDR3: TGTGCCAGCAGTTTCGGACTAGCGACTGAGCAGTTCTTC. As protein: CASSFGLATEQFF.

This clonotype was found many times. The rearrangement joins TRBV10-2 to TRBJ2-1; D is ambiguous. CDR1 and CDR2 (germline): WSHSY, SAAADI. Trimming left V 0 bases short and J 7 bases short, with 7 bases between. The CDR3 runs to 13 residues. In DNA, the CDR3 is TGCGCCAGCAGTGAGTCAGGAGTAAATGAGCAGTTCTTC. Translated, it gives CASSESGVNEQFF.

This clonotype was found many times. The V gene is TRBV6-8, the J gene TRBJ2-7; 11 positions agree with TRBD2. This CDR3 has 15 amino acids. Germline CDR1 MNHGY, CDR2 SAAAGT. The junction had 4 bases not matched to a gene; V was cut back by 6 bases and J by 0 bases. The CDR3 here is CASSVAGGSSYEQYF. The DNA of the CDR3 is TGTGCCAGCAGCGTAGCGGGAGGGAGCTCCTACGAGCAGTACTTC.